What follows are 16 T cell receptor beta chains derived from one specimen sequenced in a study of OX40 agonist ivuxolimab in advanced cancers. Repertoires were generated with immunoSEQ multiplex PCR, while TCRdb's copy carries only in-frame clones and drops some. The table records fewer than 80,000 clones, nearly 90% of them present only once. The source was CD4+ or CD8+ T cells sorted from blood, collected in a trial of the OX40 agonist ivuxolimab. The receptors here all came from an adult with an advanced solid tumor such as melanoma, head and neck, liver or kidney cancer.

The rearrangement links TRBV11-2 to TRBJ1-2, with 9 bases fitting TRBD1. The junction had 0 bases not matched to a gene; V was cut back by 3 bases and J by 7 bases. The CDR3 length is 12 residues. Per germline, CDR1 SGHAT and CDR2 FQNNGV. CDR3 loop: CASSLTGGGYTF. DNA for the CDR3: TGTGCCAGCAGCTTGACAGGGGGTGGCTACACCTTC.

The chain recombines TRBV7-6 with TRBJ2-7; 8 nucleotides match TRBD2. The CDR3 totals 15 residues. J was trimmed by 1 base and V by 5 bases; bases with no gene match: 7. CDR1 is SGHVS, CDR2 FNYEAQ, per germline. CDR3 sequence: CASSISGGFSYEQYF. CDR3 bases: TGTGCCAGCAGCATCAGCGGGGGTTTTTCCTACGAGCAGTACTTC.

The V gene is TRBV29-1, the J gene TRBJ2-7, with D perhaps matching TRBD1 (5 bases). This CDR3 contains 14 residues. Germline assignment: CDR1 SQVTM and CDR2 ANQGSEA. The V end was cut by 4 bases, the J end by 3 bases, with 16 bases between. Here the CDR3 reads CSVVVYRLRYEQYF. CDR3 bases: TGCAGCGTTGTTGTTTACAGGTTACGCTACGAGCAGTACTTC.

The chain uses TRBV6-6 and TRBJ2-5; 7 bases agree with TRBD1. CDR3 length equals 14 residues. V dropped 6 bases and J dropped 2; count of bases not matched to a gene: 6. CDR1 is MNHNY, CDR2 SVGAGI, per germline (reference sequence). In nucleotides, the CDR3 is TGTGCCAGCAGGGGGACAGCCTCTCAAGAGACCCAGTACTTC. Encoded protein: CASRGTASQETQYF.

This chain links TRBV27 with TRBJ2-5, with 9 bases lining up with TRBD1. The DNA end is more similar to TRBJ2-7, so the J call may be wrong. Germline V gives CDR1 MNHEY, CDR2 SMNVEV (reference sequence). The CDR3 is 17 residues long. The CDR3 spells CASSLSPGTGYAYEQYF. The DNA of the CDR3 is TGTGCCAGCAGTTTAAGCCCCGGGACAGGGTATGCCTACGAGCAGTACTTC.

This clone came up a few times. This chain uses TRBV11-3 with TRBJ1-1; 7 bases are shared with TRBD1. The CDR3 is 13 amino acids. The V and J ends lost 5 bases and 5 bases, in that order; junction bases with no gene match: 5. CDR1 and CDR2 (germline): SGHNT, YENEEA. Here the CDR3 DNA reads TGTGCCAGCAGCCCAACAGGGGCTACTGAAGCTTTCTTT. It specifies CASSPTGATEAFF.

This chain joins TRBV9 and TRBJ2-7; D is possibly TRBD1 (6 bases). Trimming removed 0 bases at V and 4 bases at J, with 14 bases between. The germline CDR1 and CDR2 sequences are SGDLS and YYNGEE. The CDR3 runs 15 residues. Written as DNA, the CDR3 is TGTGCCAGCAGCGTAGTCCCGGGACAAGATTACGAGCAGTACTTC. Protein sequence: CASSVVPGQDYEQYF.

This clone was detected only once. The chain combines TRBV6-5 with TRBJ2-2; TRBD1 agrees at 8 bases. From germline, CDR1 is MNHEY and CDR2 SVGAGI. The CDR3 loop spans 16 amino acids. V lost 4 bases, J lost 4 bases, and 8 bases stayed unmatched. CDR3 nucleotides: TGTGCCAGCAGTTCCCTGACAGGGGTCCCCACCGGGGAGCTGTTTTTT. This encodes CASSSLTGVPTGELFF.

The chain couples TRBV6-5 to TRBJ2-1; 12 bases match TRBD2. With V trimmed by 2 bases and J by 7 bases, 6 bases remained unmatched. This CDR3 comprises 16 residues. Germline V CDR1 and CDR2: MNHEY, SVGAGI. CDR3 bases: TGTGCCAGCAGTTACATTACTAGCGGGAGGTGGAATGAGCAGTTCTTC. Protein: CASSYITSGRWNEQFF.

The chain has TRBV2 and TRBJ2-2; TRBD2 agrees at 11 bases. Trimming took 7 bases from V and 0 from J; bases not matched to a gene: 13. Germline-derived CDR1 and CDR2 are SNHLY and FYNNEI. The CDR3 covers 19 residues. CDR3 nucleotides: TGTGCCAGCACCGCCGGGACTAGCGGCCCCAATCCGAACACCGGGGAGCTGTTTTTT. Translation: CASTAGTSGPNPNTGELFF. Drawing the rest from reference TRBV2 and TRBJ2-2, the complete variable domain is EPEVTQTPSHQVTQMGQEVILRCVPISNHLYFYWYRQILGQKVEFLVSFYNNEISEKSEIFDDQFSVERPDGSNFTLKIRSTKLEDSAMYFCASTAGTSGPNPNTGELFFGEGSRLTVL.

A few counts support this clone. Other DNA variants within this sample encode the same CDR3. The CDR3 region is CASSVGGFNQPQHF. The DNA for the CDR3 is TGTGCCAGCAGCGTAGGTGGATTCAATCAGCCCCAGCATTTT. The chain has TRBV9 and TRBJ1-5; no clear D. Trimming shortened V by 0 bases and J by 3 bases, and 7 bases separated the two germline ends. Per the germline V gene, CDR1 is SGDLS and CDR2 is YYNGEE. The CDR3 is 14 amino acids. The full variable domain, rest sourced from reference TRBV9 and TRBJ1-5, is DSGVTQTPKHLITATGQRVTLRCSPRSGDLSVYWYQQSLDQGLQFLIQYYNGEERAKGNILERFSAQQFPDLHSELNLSSLELGDSALYFCASSVGGFNQPQHFGDGTRLSIL.

This clone appeared once. V is TRBV27 and J is TRBJ2-3; 9 nucleotides line up with TRBD2. V dropped 7 bases and J dropped 4; count of bases not matched to a gene: 6. Germline V gives CDR1 MNHEY, CDR2 SMNVEV (reference sequence). The CDR3 length is 14 residues. The CDR3 sequence is CASKMAGGPDTQYF. The DNA for the CDR3 is TGTGCCAGCAAGATGGCGGGGGGGCCAGATACGCAGTATTTT.

The chain carries TRBV19 and TRBJ2-1; unclear D gene. Germline values: CDR1 LNHDA, CDR2 SQIVND (reference sequence). Trimming removed 3 bases from V and 6 bases from J, with 12 bases in between. This CDR3 is 14 amino acids long. CDR3 residues: CASSIFGYRNEQFF. In nucleotides, the CDR3 is TGTGCCAGTAGTATTTTCGGCTATCGCAATGAGCAGTTCTTC.

The chain links TRBV15 to TRBJ1-5, with a weak D call TRBD1 (5 bases). CDR1 and CDR2 from the germline V gene are LNHNV and YYDKDF (reference sequence). The CDR3 extends over 15 amino acids. V was shortened by 1 base and J by 2 bases, with 9 bases between the two germline ends. The CDR3 sequence: CATSRVGLGNQPQHF. For the CDR3, the DNA is TGTGCCACCAGCAGAGTGGGGCTTGGCAATCAGCCCCAGCATTTT.

The rearrangement joins TRBV21-1 to TRBJ2-5; the listed D gene, TRBD1, was not tested against the DNA. TRBV21-1 is classified as a pseudogene. The CDR3 runs 14 residues. CDR3 sequence reads: CASSALDTPETQYF. The CDR3 region has the DNA TGTGCCAGCAGCGCCTTGGACACCCCGGAGACCCAGTACTTC.

The genes are TRBV28 and TRBJ2-7, with 7 positions matching TRBD2. CDR1 is MDHEN and CDR2 is SYDVKM in the germline V gene. Losses at the gene ends were 5 bases for V and 1 base for J; bases not matched to a gene: 8. CDR3 size: 15 residues. The CDR3 DNA reads as TGTGCCAGCAGTATCACTAGCGTCGGGTCCTACGAGCAGTACTTC. Protein product: CASSITSVGSYEQYF.